This TCR beta chain was identified during a study of spatial heterogeneity in lung cancer. Study-level information: Compared with alpha-chain sequences, beta-chain sequences were consistently detected in greater numbers.

This clonotype was observed many times. Described time point: sample taken at primary tumor resection. The donors, 70 to 80 patients with untreated early-stage non-small cell lung cancer, provided the samples. Unsorted whole RNA samples from tumor, nontumor lung or frozen PBMC were sequenced. The CDR3 totals 14 residues. Germline CDR1 and CDR2: LNHNV and YYDKDF (reference sequence). V was pared by 4 bases and J by 4 bases, with 13 bases between. Unique molecular identifiers tagged every individual TCR cDNA molecule. From the 5' RACE reads, TCRdb called clonotypes with MiXCR, one entry per CDR3 protein. The table lists some 40,000 distinct CDR3 sequences, roughly 3% of them singletons, with under 40% in the top ten.

The chain carries TRBV15 and TRBJ1-1, with a weak D call TRBD1 (6 bases). Specimen: normal lung tissue next to the tumor, collected at surgery. This TCR derives from a male donor with early-stage non-small cell lung cancer. CDR3 DNA: TGTGCCACCAGCATAGGGGGTTCGATCACTGAAGCTTTCTTT. Translation gives CATSIGGSITEAFF.